The source of this T cell receptor (beta chain) is a study of blood T cell repertoires in COVID-19 (dated by TCRdb to 2018 to 2020). For context, the study as a whole: Samples covering the acute and convalescent phases of COVID-19 were provided by collaborators in the United States, Italy and Spain. The dataset comprised deeply sampled blood TCRbeta repertoires from subjects exposed to, actively infected with, or recovered from COVID-19. The material from the prospective study consisted of cDNA or gDNA derived from T cells, B-cell-depleted T cells, or PBMCs. Where HLA class I and class II types were available, the types were taken from metadata supplied by the sample provider, not from assay-based typing. The repertoires were made available in a free public database intended to serve as a resource for research on the immune response to SARS-CoV-2. The samples were drawn from the first 160 participants of the ongoing ImmuneRACE study and from some 1,300 subjects provided by 6 global collaborators. Nearly every sample came with metadata listing a de-identified subject ID, COVID-19 status, age in years and sex. Summary of the overall study and its limitations: Clinical and demographic metadata were provided uncurated, with the amount varying by source and participant.

Comments on this clone: No antigen is known for it. No quality values exist for individual bases; no much larger clone is one base distant.

TCRbeta CDR3 regions were amplified from genomic DNA by means of the immunoSEQ Assay, a bias-controlled multiplex PCR. Turning to the authors' computational methods: Nucleated cell counts per sample were estimated from amplification of reference gene primers within the assay. To quantify the absolute abundance of each unique TCRbeta CDR3 rearrangement, sequence reads were collapsed and filtered. For each sample, productive Simpson clonality was calculated as the square root of Simpson's diversity index across productive rearrangements. This immuneACCESS table, as held by TCRdb, lists in-frame sequences with V and J called but not all clones. Of the missing ones, under half trace to an unresolved V gene in checked studies; the others have no known cause. That table supplies the V and J calls and clone size; D and trimming were determined from the DNA. This sample holds 190,000 or so clones; approximately 91% were observed only once. The ten largest account for around 7% of the sample.

The junction shows trimming of 4 bases on V and 5 bases on J, and the gene matches do not reach 5 bases of it. The CDR3 runs 14 residues from the cysteine to the phenylalanine. Left in the record is the CDR3 DNA by itself, 42 bases read in frame from the first base. CDR1 and CDR2 are drawn from the germline V gene (reference sequence): LNHDA, SQIVND. Collaborating institutions collected whole blood in K2EDTA tubes following their own protocols. Collaborator samples were shipped for TCRbeta analysis as frozen whole blood, isolated PBMCs, or DNA extracted from either sample type. The receptor was isolated from a man in his forties with acute or convalescent COVID-19. The chain couples TRBV19 to TRBJ1-1, with TRBD1 matching 9 junction bases. The sequencing input was peripheral blood. The CDR3 here reads CASSTQGASTEAFF. The nucleotide sequence reads as follows: TGTGCCAGTAGTACACAGGGGGCAAGTACTGAAGCTTTCTTT.